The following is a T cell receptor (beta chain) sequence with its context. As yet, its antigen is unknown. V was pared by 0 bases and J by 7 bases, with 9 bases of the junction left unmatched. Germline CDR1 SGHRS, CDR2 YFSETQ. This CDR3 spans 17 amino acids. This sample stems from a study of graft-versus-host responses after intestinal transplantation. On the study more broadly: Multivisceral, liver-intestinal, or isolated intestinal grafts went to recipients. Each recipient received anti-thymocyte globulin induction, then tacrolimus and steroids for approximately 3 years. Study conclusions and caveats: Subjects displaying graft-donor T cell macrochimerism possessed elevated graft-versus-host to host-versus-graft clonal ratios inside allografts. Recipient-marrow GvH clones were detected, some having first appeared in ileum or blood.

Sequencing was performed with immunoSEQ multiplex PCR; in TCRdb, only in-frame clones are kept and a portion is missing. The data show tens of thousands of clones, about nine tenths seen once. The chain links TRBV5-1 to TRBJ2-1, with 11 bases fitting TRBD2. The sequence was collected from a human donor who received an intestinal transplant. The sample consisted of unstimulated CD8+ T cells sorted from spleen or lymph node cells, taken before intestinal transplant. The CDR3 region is CASSLEGSGGADNEQFF. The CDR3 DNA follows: TGCGCCAGCAGCTTGGAAGGTAGCGGGGGGGCGGATAATGAGCAGTTCTTC.